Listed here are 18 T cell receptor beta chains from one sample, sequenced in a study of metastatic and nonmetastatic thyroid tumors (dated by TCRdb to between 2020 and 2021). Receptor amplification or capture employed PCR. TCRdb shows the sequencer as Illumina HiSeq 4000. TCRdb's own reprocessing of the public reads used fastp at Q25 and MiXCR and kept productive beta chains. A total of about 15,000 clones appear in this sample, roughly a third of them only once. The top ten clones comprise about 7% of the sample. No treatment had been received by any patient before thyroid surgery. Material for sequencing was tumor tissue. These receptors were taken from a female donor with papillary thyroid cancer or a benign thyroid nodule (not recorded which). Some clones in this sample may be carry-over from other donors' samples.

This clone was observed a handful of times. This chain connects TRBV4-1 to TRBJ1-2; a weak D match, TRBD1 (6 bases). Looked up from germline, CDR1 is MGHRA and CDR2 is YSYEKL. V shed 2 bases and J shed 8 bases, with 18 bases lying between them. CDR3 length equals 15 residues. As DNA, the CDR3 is TGCGCCAGCAGCCAAAAAGACAGGACCTCCAGCGGCTACACCTTC. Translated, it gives CASSQKDRTSSGYTF.

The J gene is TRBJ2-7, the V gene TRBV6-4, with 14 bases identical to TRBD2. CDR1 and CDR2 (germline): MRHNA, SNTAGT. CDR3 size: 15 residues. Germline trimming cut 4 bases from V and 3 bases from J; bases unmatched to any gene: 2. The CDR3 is CASSAGTSGGYEQYF. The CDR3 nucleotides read TGTGCCAGCAGTGCCGGGACTAGCGGGGGCTACGAGCAGTACTTC.

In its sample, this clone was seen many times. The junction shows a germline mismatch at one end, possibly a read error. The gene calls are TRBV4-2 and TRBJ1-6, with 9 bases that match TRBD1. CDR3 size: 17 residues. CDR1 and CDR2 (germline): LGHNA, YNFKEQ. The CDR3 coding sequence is TGTGCCAGCAGCCTAGGACAGGGGCACAAGTATAGTTCACCCCTCCACTTT. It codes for CASSLGQGHKYSSPLHF.

The CDR3 DNA sequence: TGTGCCAGCAGCCTACGGATGGGGGACGGCTACACCTTC. It encodes CASSLRMGDGYTF. V usage is TRBV7-3 and J usage is TRBJ1-2; perhaps TRBD1 as D (5 bases). The CDR3 has 13 amino acids. CDR1 SGHTA and CDR2 FQGTGA come from the germline V gene. The germline V and J ends were trimmed by 5 bases and 8 bases, with 15 bases remaining between them.

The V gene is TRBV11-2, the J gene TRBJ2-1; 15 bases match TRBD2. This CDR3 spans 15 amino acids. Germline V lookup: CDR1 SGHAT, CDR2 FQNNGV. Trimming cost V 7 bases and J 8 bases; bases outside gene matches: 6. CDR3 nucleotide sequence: TGTGCCAGCATATCCGGACTAGCGGGAGGGGATGAGCAGTTCTTC. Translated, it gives CASISGLAGGDEQFF. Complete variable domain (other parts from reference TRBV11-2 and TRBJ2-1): EAGVAQSPRYKIIEKRQSVAFWCNPISGHATLYWYQQILGQGPKLLIQFQNNGVVDDSQLPKDRFSAERLKGVDSTLKIQPAKLEDSAVYLCASISGLAGGDEQFFGPGTRLTVL.

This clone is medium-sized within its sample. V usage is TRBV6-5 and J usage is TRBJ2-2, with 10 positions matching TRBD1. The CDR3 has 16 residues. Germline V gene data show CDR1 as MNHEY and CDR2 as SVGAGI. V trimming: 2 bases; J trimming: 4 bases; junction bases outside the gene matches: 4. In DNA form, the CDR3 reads TGTGCCAGCAGTTACCGGGACAGGGGACTCACCGGGGAGCTGTTTTTT. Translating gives CASSYRDRGLTGELFF.

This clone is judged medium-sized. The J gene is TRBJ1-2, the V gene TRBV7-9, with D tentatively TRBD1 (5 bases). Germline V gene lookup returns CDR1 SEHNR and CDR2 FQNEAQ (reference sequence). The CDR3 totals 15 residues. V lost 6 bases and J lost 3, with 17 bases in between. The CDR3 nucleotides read TGTGCCAGCAGTCTAGAGGGGCTGGGTTACTATGGCTACACCTTC. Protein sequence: CASSLEGLGYYGYTF.

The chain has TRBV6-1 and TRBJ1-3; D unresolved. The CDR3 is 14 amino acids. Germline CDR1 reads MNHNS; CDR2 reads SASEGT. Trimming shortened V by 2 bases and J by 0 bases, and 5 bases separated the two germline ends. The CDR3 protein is CASSEQPSGNTIYF. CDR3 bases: TGTGCCAGCAGTGAACAGCCCTCTGGAAACACCATATATTTT.

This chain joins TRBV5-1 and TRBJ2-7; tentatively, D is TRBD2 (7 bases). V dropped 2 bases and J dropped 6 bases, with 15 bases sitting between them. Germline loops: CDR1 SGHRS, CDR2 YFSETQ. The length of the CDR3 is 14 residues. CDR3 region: CASSFPEGGSEQYF. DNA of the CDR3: TGCGCCAGCAGCTTCCCCGAGGGGGGGAGCGAGCAGTACTTC.

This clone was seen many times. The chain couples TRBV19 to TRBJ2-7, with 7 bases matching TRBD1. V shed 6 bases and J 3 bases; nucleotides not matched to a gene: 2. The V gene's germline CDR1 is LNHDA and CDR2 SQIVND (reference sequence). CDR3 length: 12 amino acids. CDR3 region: CASRGDSYEQYF. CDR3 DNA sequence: TGTGCCAGTAGAGGGGACAGCTACGAGCAGTACTTC.

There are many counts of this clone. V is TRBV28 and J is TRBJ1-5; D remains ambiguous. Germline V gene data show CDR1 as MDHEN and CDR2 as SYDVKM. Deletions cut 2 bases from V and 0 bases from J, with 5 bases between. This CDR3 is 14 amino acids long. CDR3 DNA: TGTGCCAGCAGTTTACTCAGTAGCAATCAGCCCCAGCATTTT. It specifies CASSLLSSNQPQHF.

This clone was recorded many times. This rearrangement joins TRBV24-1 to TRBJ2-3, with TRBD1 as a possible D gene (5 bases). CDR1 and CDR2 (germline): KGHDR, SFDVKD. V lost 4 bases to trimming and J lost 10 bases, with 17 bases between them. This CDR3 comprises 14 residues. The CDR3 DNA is TGTGCCACCAGTGAGGGCAGGGCATCGAAGCCGCAGTATTTT. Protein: CATSEGRASKPQYF.

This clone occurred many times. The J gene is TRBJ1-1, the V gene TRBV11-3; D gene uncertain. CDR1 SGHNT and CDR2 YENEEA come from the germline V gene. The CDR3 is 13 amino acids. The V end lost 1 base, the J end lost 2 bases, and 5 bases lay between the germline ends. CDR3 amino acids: CASSLGDNTEAFF. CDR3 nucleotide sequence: TGTGCCAGCAGCTTAGGAGACAACACTGAAGCTTTCTTT.

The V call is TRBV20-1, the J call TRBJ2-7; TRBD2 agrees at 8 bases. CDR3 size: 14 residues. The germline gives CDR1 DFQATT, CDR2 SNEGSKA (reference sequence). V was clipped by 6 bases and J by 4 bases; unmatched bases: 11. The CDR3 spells CSANRAGDLYEQYF. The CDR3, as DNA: TGCAGTGCAAACCGAGCGGGAGACCTATACGAGCAGTACTTC.

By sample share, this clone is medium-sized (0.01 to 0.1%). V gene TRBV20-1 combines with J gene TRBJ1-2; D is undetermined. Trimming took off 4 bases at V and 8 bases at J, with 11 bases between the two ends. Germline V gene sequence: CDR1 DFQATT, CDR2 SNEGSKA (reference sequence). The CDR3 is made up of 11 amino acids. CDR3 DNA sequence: TGCAGTGCTAAAATAAACCAGGGCTACACCTTC. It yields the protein CSAKINQGYTF.

DNA of the CDR3: TGTGCCAGCAGCGAGAGTTGGTGGAGCTCCTACGAGCAGTACTTC. This gives the protein CASSESWWSSYEQYF. The V call is TRBV6-1, the J call TRBJ2-7, with no clear D. The CDR3 totals 15 residues. Trimming removed 6 bases at V and 0 bases at J, with 15 bases between. Germline V lookup: CDR1 MNHNS, CDR2 SASEGT.

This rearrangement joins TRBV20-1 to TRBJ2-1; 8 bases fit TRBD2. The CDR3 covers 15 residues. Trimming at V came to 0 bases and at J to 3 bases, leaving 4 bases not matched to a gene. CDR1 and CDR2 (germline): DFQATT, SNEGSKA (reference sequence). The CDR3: CSARDTGLDYNEQFF. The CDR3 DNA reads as TGCAGTGCTAGAGATACGGGACTAGACTACAATGAGCAGTTCTTC.

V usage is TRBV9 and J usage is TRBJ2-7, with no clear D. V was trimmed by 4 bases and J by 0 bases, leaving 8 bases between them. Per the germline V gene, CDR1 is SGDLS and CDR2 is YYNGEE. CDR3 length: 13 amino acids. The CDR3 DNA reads TGTGCCAGCAGCTTAAGAGGCTCCTACGAGCAGTACTTC. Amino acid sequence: CASSLRGSYEQYF.